This paragraph covers one TCR beta chain sequence. Its target antigen remains unknown. No qualities accompany the bases; no much larger clone lies one base away. This record belongs to a study of shared clonotypes between healthy human individuals (dated by TCRdb to between 2020 and 2021). The study in broad terms: The cohort included a few men and a couple of women between 18 and 49 years of age. Libraries were prepared and TCR repertoires were sequenced by different laboratories using diverse techniques, in order to increase sequencing depth and limit assay-specific biases. Between about 0.94 and 8.9 billion PBMCs per donor were obtained by leukapheresis. For each donor, CD4 naive and CD4 memory were each run on three plates, CD8 naive on two plates, and CD8 memory on one plate. The study deeply sequenced blood TCR repertoires of about 5 healthy adults to estimate repertoire size and the extent of clonotype sharing between individuals.

The paper's findings and limits, for the study overall: Across a few donors, approximately 4.9% of naive CD4, roughly 3.4% of naive CD8, 2.3% of memory CD4, and approximately 0.42% of memory CD8 clonotypes were shared. Rarefaction of sorted-subset datasets indicated incomplete sequencing despite the large sequencing depth. Because the study included only a small number of donors, the genetic and exposure-history diversity represented was limited. Naive subsets generally had larger estimated clonotype richness than memory subsets. Compared with non-shared clonotypes, clonotypes shared by all four sorted-subset donors had higher generation probabilities. Based on pairwise subsampling, the degree of clonotype sharing among donors was expected to be affected by sequencing depth. Sampling was restricted to blood, and TCR repertoires in tissues likely differ from the TCR repertoires found in blood.

The CDR3 numbers 15 residues from cysteine through phenylalanine. Kept here is only the CDR3 DNA, which spans 45 bases and is read in frame from base 1. CDR1 and CDR2, looked up from the germline V gene, are LGHNA and YNFKEQ. V is cut by 0 bases and J by 1 base, and the space between the germline ends is 7 bases. For the CD8 naive samples, CD45RO-negative cells were positively selected for CCR7, yielding a CD45RA+CCR7+ population from which TemRA cells were excluded. The donors were healthy, HIV-negative adults who had no recently reported acute infections or vaccinations. Every donor was a Caucasian adult residing in Nashville, Tennessee, USA. Blood was obtained by leukapheresis, after which PBMCs were separated by Ficoll-Histopaque density gradient centrifugation and cryopreserved in liquid nitrogen vapor phase. Analytical flow cytometry was used to check the purity and quantity of each magnetically sorted T cell population. Genomic DNA was isolated from every sorted fraction and measured by UV absorbance on a Nanodrop 2000c.

Using the deep immunoSEQ assay, TCR CDR3 regions were amplified from genomic DNA by multiplex PCR. Extracted genomic DNA from each cell subset was distributed evenly across all wells of several immunoSEQ 96-well plates, and each plate was treated as a replicate. For sorted subsets, each replicate PCR was loaded with 200 ng genomic DNA, equivalent to approximately 27,000 T cell genomes. Purified libraries were measured with a Qubit 3.0 fluorometer, size-checked on a Bioanalyzer 2100, and measured again with the KAPA Library Quantification kit. Every immunoSEQ 96-well plate was sequenced on a dedicated single-read 150-cycle Illumina NextSeq 550 flow cell. In the paper's pipeline: Because the immunoSEQ output included only junctional sequences and no quality scores, the filtering could not be the same as the filtering used for full-length reads. To assign V/J genes and CDR3, sequences were annotated against IMGT germline references using PyIR, a Python wrapper for IgBLAST v1.9. Reads were removed for weak V/J assignments (E-value above 1e-6), missing CDR3, stop codons, out-of-frame junctions, or ambiguous translated residues. V3J clonotypes were defined by identical inferred V gene, J gene, and CDR3 amino acid sequence. To compute the percentage overlap between repertoires, the number of shared unique clonotypes was divided by the size of the smaller repertoire. Richness of each repertoire was evaluated using RTK rarefaction, the Chao1 estimator, and Recon v2.1 estimates of unobserved clonotypes. Generation probabilities were computed with OLGA for all TCRbeta clonotypes obtained by the gDNA method from a few donors. The clones in this table, taken by TCRdb from immuneACCESS, are in-frame only. Not every clone is retained; where verified, under half of the shortfall comes from an unresolved V gene, and the cause of the rest is unknown. The V and J calls and clone size were taken over from that table, and D and trimming were inferred from the DNA. The sample has 550,000 to 750,000 clones on record, approximately 90% of them singletons. The top ten constitute roughly 22% of the sample.

The chain couples TRBV4-2 to TRBJ2-1; no D gene can be assigned with confidence. The source is a man aged 30-40 years in good health. The sample taken for sequencing was naive CD8+ T cells sorted from blood. The sample's cell subset or site label, decoded: CD45RA+CCR7+. The CDR3 protein: CASSQESSSYNEQFF. The DNA reads TGTGCCAGCAGCCAAGAATCGTCGTCCTACAATGAGCAGTTCTTC.